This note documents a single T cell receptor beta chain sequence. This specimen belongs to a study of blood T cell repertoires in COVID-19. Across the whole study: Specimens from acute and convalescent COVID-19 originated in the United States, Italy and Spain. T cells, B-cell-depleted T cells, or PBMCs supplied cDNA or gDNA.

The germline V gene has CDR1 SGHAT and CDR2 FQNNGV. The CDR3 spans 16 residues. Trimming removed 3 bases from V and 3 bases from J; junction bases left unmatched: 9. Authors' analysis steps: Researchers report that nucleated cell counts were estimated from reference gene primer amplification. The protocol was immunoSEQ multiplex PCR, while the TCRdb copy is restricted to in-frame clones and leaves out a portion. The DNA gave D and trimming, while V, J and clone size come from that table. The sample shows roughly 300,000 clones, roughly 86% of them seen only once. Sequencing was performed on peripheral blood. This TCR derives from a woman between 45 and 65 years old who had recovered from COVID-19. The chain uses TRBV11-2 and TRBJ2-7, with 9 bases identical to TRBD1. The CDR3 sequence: CASSFRRTGEVYEQYF. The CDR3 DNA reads TGTGCCAGCAGCTTCCGACGGACAGGGGAGGTCTACGAGCAGTACTTC. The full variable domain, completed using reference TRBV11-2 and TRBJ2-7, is EAGVAQSPRYKIIEKRQSVAFWCNPISGHATLYWYQQILGQGPKLLIQFQNNGVVDDSQLPKDRFSAERLKGVDSTLKIQPAKLEDSAVYLCASSFRRTGEVYEQYFGPGTRLTVT.